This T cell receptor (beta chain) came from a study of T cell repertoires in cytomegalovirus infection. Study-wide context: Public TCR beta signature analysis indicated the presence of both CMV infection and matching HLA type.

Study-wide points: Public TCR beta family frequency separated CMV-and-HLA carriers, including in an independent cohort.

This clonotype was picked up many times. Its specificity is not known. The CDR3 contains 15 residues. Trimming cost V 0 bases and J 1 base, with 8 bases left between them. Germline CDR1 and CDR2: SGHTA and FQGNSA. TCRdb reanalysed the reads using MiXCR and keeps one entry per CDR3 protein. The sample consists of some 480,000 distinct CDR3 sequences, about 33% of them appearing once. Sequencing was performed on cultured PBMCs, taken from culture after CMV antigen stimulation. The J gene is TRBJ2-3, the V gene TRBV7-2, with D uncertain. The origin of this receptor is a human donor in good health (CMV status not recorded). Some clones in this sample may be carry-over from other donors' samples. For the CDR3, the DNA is TGTGCCAGCAGCTTAGCAACGGAACGCACAGATACGCAGTATTTT. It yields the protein CASSLATERTDTQYF.